Sequencing of this T cell receptor beta chain was carried out in a study of blood T cell repertoires in COVID-19. Study-wide context: Sites in the United States, Italy and Spain provided acute and convalescent COVID-19 samples. T cells, B-cell-depleted T cells, or PBMCs provided the cDNA or gDNA that served as material.

Germline V lookup: CDR1 SEHNR, CDR2 FQNEAQ (reference sequence). The CDR3 spans 14 residues. The V and J ends lost 6 bases and 8 bases, in that order; junction bases with no gene match: 5. In the original processing: Nucleated cell counts were estimated from reference gene primer amplification. The table came from immunoSEQ multiplex PCR; TCRdb's copy has only in-frame clones and leaves some out. D and trimming come from the DNA, and the V and J calls and clone size come from that table. This sample yields under 65,000 clones, of which 75% to 95% are seen a single time; about 17% belongs to the top ten.

The sample consisted of peripheral blood. This sequence was found in an elderly man with acute or convalescent COVID-19. V gene TRBV7-9 combines with J gene TRBJ2-1, with TRBD2 identical over 12 bases. CDR3 protein: CASSSSGGADEQFF. CDR3 bases: TGTGCCAGCAGTTCTAGCGGGGGGGCAGATGAGCAGTTCTTC.